Listed below are T cell receptor beta chains from one sample, sequenced in a study of cytomegalovirus exposure and HLA in healthy donors. Produced via immunoSEQ multiplex PCR; TCRdb's table is partial and in-frame only. The top ten clones hold 6.3% of a sample with 80,000 to 100,000 clones, more than 85% of them seen once. Sequencing was performed on PBMCs. Every receptor here comes from a man between 18 and 35 years old in good health and CMV-seropositive. Each CDR3 is given with its conserved first and last residue. Fields, in order: D gene, clone size, V gene, J gene, CDR3 DNA, CDR3 protein. The D gene is left open where the match is weak. Only some rows state a clone size, as once, few, many or a class for expanded clones.

NA	NA	TRBV5-6	TRBJ1-5	TGTGCCAGCAAATTACAGGGAAATCAGCCCCAGCATTTT	CASKLQGNQPQHF
NA	NA	TRBV11-2	TRBJ2-7	TGTGCCAGCAGCTTAGAATCGGGCTCCTACGAGCAGTACTTC	CASSLESGSYEQYF
TRBD2	NA	TRBV7-2	TRBJ2-7	TGTGCCAGCAGCTTAGCAGGCGGGGGGGCCGAGCCCTACGAGCAGTACTTC	CASSLAGGGAEPYEQYF
NA	NA	TRBV5-4	TRBJ2-7	TGTGCCAGCAGCCCAGCCACAGGGATCCCCGAGCAGTACTTC	CASSPATGIPEQYF
TRBD1	NA	TRBV9	TRBJ2-2	TGTGCCAGCAGCGTATTGGGACAGGGGATTATCCGGGGGGAGCTGTTTTTT	CASSVLGQGIIRGELFF
TRBD2	medium-sized	TRBV4-3	TRBJ2-7	TGCGCCAGCAGCCAAGGAATAACTAGCGGGAGCCACGAGCAGTACTTC	CASSQGITSGSHEQYF
TRBD2	NA	TRBV4-1	TRBJ2-5	TGCGCCAGCAGCCAAGATCCGGCTAGCGGGGGGGCCGGTAGTGAGACCCAGTACTTC	CASSQDPASGGAGSETQYF
TRBD2	NA	TRBV27	TRBJ2-1	TGTGCCAGCAGGCCTCTAGCGGGGGAAGAGTTCTTC	CASRPLAGEEFF
TRBD1	NA	TRBV11-3	TRBJ1-3	TGTGCCAGCAGACAGGGGGTGTCCGGAAACACCATATATTTT	CASRQGVSGNTIYF
TRBD1	NA	TRBV6-9	TRBJ1-1	TGTGCCAGCAGTCAGGGACAGGGGGCTTTCTTT	CASSQGQGAFF
NA	NA	TRBV6-5	TRBJ1-1	TGTGCCAGCAGTTACTCGACTCAGGGTTTGGCGGAAGCTTTCTTT	CASSYSTQGLAEAFF
TRBD2	NA	TRBV10-3	TRBJ2-7	TGTGCCATCAGCCGGACTAGCGGGAGCAATTACGAGCAGTACTTC	CAISRTSGSNYEQYF
TRBD2	NA	TRBV9	TRBJ2-5	TGTGCCAGCAGCGTATCTAGCGGGGGGGCCGGTGGTGAGACCCAGTACTTC	CASSVSSGGAGGETQYF
NA	NA	TRBV11-2	TRBJ1-1	TGTGCCAGCAGATACGGTGGTAAGACTGAAGCTTTCTTT	CASRYGGKTEAFF
TRBD1	NA	TRBV2	TRBJ2-4	TGTGCCAGCGAGGGGGCTGAAAACATTCAGTACTTC	CASEGAENIQYF
TRBD1	once	TRBV7-9	TRBJ1-1	TGTGCCAGCAGCCCCCGGGGGGACAGGGCCCATTCTGAAGCTTTCTTT	CASSPRGDRAHSEAFF
TRBD1	NA	TRBV4-1	TRBJ2-3	TGCGCCAGCAGCCAACCACCGGGACAGGCAACAGATACGCAGTATTTT	CASSQPPGQATDTQYF
NA	NA	TRBV11-2	TRBJ1-1	TGTGCCAGCAGCTTTGTTCAGTATGGAAGGGGCACTGAAGCTTTCTTT	CASSFVQYGRGTEAFF
TRBD2	NA	TRBV29-1	TRBJ2-7	TGCAGCGTTGAAGAAGGCGGGGGGCGCGCCGAGCAGTACTTC	CSVEEGGGRAEQYF
TRBD2	NA	TRBV6-1	TRBJ2-7	TGTGCCAGCAGTGAACCAGGCAGGGCTAGCGGGTCCTACGAGCAGTACTTC	CASSEPGRASGSYEQYF
NA	NA	TRBV19	TRBJ2-3	TGTGCCAGTAGACAGTTGGGCACAGATACGCAGTATTTT	CASRQLGTDTQYF
TRBD1	NA	TRBV9	TRBJ2-5	TGTGCCAGCAGCGGGGGGACAGGGGGCCCCCCCCTCCAAGAGACCCAGTACTTC	CASSGGTGGPPLQETQYF
TRBD1	few	TRBV9	TRBJ2-2	TGTGCCAGCAGCGCCCGACAGGGGAACACCGGGGAGCTGTTTTTT	CASSARQGNTGELFF
NA	NA	TRBV7-6	TRBJ1-5	TGTGCCAGCAGTCGGGACCGGGGGCAGCCCCAGCATTTT	CASSRDRGQPQHF
TRBD2	NA	TRBV7-2	TRBJ2-1	TGTGCCAGCAGCTTAGCAACTAGCGGGGGGCCACTCAATGAGCAGTTCTTC	CASSLATSGGPLNEQFF
NA	NA	TRBV28	TRBJ2-3	TGTGCCAGCAGACCCACAGGGTTAACTAGCACAGATACGCAGTATTTT	CASRPTGLTSTDTQYF
NA	NA	TRBV7-9	TRBJ2-5	TGTGCCAGTGCTATGGTGTCCCAAGAGACCCAGTACTTC	CASAMVSQETQYF
NA	NA	TRBV2	TRBJ1-5	TGTGCCAGCACAGGTCAGTTGAGCAATCAGCCCCAGCATTTT	CASTGQLSNQPQHF
TRBD1	NA	TRBV7-9	TRBJ2-5	TGTGCCAGCAGCGGGCCCCCGGGGCAGGGGGCTGGAGAGACCCAGTACTTC	CASSGPPGQGAGETQYF
TRBD1	NA	TRBV5-4	TRBJ2-2	TGTGCCAGCAGCCCGCCGACAGGGGGCGCCGTCGGGGAGCTGTTTTTT	CASSPPTGGAVGELFF
TRBD1	NA	TRBV19	TRBJ1-5	TGTGCCAGTAGCGACAGGGACGGGGGCAATCAGCCCCAGCATTTT	CASSDRDGGNQPQHF
TRBD2	NA	TRBV29-1	TRBJ2-3	TGCAGCGTCCGGGGACTAGCGGGGGTTCCTCTAAGCACAGATACGCAGTATTTT	CSVRGLAGVPLSTDTQYF
TRBD1	NA	TRBV11-3	TRBJ2-3	TGTGCCAGCAGCTTAGGACAGGGGGCAGATACGCAGTATTTT	CASSLGQGADTQYF
NA	NA	TRBV6-5	TRBJ2-3	TGTGCCAGCAAAACTTCCAGGGCCGGCGCAGATACGCAGTATTTT	CASKTSRAGADTQYF
TRBD2	NA	TRBV27	TRBJ2-5	TGTGCCAGCAGGCCGGGACTAGCGCTCTCAGAGACCCAGTACTTC	CASRPGLALSETQYF
NA	NA	TRBV28	TRBJ1-2	TGTGCCAGCAGGCCAGGCACTAACTATGGCTACACCTTC	CASRPGTNYGYTF
TRBD1	few	TRBV6-6	TRBJ2-4	TGTGCCAGCAGTTACATCGCGTTAGGGGGCAAGGACATTCAGTACTTC	CASSYIALGGKDIQYF
TRBD1	NA	TRBV9	TRBJ2-1	TGTGCCAGCAGCGTAGAGGGGGCCTGGTCCAATGAGCAGTTCTTC	CASSVEGAWSNEQFF
NA	NA	TRBV7-3	TRBJ2-2	TGTGCCAGCAGCTTATCAACCGGGGAGCTGTTTTTT	CASSLSTGELFF
NA	NA	TRBV5-4	TRBJ2-7	TGTGCCAGCAGCTTGGACCGGTCAGGATACGAGCAGTACTTC	CASSLDRSGYEQYF
NA	once	TRBV5-6	TRBJ1-5	TGTGCCAGCAGCTTTAACTTTGGGGGGAGCAATCAGTCCCAGCATTTT	CASSFNFGGSNQSQHF
TRBD1	NA	TRBV28	TRBJ1-5	TGTGCCAGCAGTCCTGGGACAGGGCGGCTGTATCAGCCCCAGCATTTT	CASSPGTGRLYQPQHF
NA	NA	TRBV4-3	TRBJ1-1	TGCGCCAGCAGCCAAGATCTCCCTGGCCAGGGCAGCACTGAAGCTTTCTTT	CASSQDLPGQGSTEAFF
TRBD1	NA	TRBV9	TRBJ1-2	TGTGCCAGCAGCGTATTCGGTGGGACGGGACAGGGTTATGGCTACACCTTC	CASSVFGGTGQGYGYTF
TRBD1	once	TRBV27	TRBJ2-7	TGTGCCAGCAGTTTAAAAGGGACAGGGGGCTACGAGCAGTACTTC	CASSLKGTGGYEQYF
NA	NA	TRBV12-5	TRBJ2-7	TGTGCTAGTGGCATATACGGCTACGAGCAGTACTTC	CASGIYGYEQYF
TRBD1	NA	TRBV7-9	TRBJ2-7	TGTGCCAGCAGCGGGACAGGGGACTCGGACTACGAGCAGTACTTC	CASSGTGDSDYEQYF
TRBD1	NA	TRBV4-1	TRBJ2-1	TGCGCCAGCAGCCCTCCGGACAGGAGCTCCTACAATGAGCAGTTCTTC	CASSPPDRSSYNEQFF
NA	NA	TRBV27	TRBJ2-1	TGTGCCAGCAGTGCATATCTAGCGTTTCTTCGGGGGGCGGGGGATGAGCAGTTCTTC	CASSAYLAFLRGAGDEQFF
TRBD2	NA	TRBV2	TRBJ2-2	TGTGCCAGCAGGGGACTAGCGGGTGGGGAGCTGTTTTTT	CASRGLAGGELFF